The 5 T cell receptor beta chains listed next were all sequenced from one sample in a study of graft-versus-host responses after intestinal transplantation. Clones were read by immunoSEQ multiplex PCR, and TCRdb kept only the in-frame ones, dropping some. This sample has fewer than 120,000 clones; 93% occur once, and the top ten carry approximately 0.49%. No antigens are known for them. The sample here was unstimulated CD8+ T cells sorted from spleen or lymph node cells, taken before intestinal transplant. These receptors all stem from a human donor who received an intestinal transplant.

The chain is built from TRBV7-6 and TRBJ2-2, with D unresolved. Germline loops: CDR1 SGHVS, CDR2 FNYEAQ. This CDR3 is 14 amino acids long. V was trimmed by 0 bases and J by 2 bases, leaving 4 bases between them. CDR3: CASSLAVNTGELFF. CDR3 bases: TGTGCCAGCAGCTTAGCGGTAAACACCGGGGAGCTGTTTTTT.

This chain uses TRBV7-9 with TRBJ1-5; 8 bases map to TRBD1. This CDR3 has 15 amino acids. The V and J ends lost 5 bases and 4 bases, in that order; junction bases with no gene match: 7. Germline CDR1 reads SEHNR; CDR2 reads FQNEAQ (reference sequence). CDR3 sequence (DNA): TGTGCCAGCAGCCCTTTCCAGGGGGCGAATCAGCCCCAGCATTTT. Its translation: CASSPFQGANQPQHF.

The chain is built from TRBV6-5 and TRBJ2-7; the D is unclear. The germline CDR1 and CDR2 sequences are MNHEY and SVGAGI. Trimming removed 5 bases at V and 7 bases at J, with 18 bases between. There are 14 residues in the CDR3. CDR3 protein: CASSPQTRPGEQYF. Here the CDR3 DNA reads TGTGCCAGCAGTCCTCAAACTCGTCCCGGGGAGCAGTACTTC.

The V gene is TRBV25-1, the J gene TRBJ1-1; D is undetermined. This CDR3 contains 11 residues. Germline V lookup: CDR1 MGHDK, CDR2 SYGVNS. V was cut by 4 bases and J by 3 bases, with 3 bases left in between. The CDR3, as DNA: TGTGCCAGCAGTGGATACACTGAAGCTTTCTTT. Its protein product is CASSGYTEAFF.

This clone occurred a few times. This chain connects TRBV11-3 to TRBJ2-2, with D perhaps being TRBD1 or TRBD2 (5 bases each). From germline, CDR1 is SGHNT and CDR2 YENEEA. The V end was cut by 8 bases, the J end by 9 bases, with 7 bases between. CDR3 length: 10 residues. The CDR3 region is CASEGWELFF. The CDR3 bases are TGTGCCAGCGAGGGGTGGGAGCTGTTTTTT.